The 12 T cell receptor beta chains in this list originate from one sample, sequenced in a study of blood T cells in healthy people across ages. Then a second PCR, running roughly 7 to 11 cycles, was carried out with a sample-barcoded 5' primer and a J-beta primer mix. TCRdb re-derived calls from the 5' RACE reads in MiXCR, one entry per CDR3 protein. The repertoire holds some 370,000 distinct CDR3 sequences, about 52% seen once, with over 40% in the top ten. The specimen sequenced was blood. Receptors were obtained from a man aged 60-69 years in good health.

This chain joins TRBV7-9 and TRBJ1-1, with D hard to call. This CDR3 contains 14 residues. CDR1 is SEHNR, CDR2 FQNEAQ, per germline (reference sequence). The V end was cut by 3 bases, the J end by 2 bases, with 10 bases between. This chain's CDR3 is CASSFSGANTEAFF. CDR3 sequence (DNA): TGTGCCAGCAGCTTTAGCGGCGCTAACACTGAAGCTTTCTTT. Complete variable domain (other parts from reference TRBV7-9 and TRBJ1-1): DTGVSQNPRHKITKRGQNVTFRCDPISEHNRLYWYRQTLGQGPEFLTYFQNEAQLEKSRLLSDRFSAERPKGSFSTLEIQRTEQGDSAMYLCASSFSGANTEAFFGQGTRLTVV.

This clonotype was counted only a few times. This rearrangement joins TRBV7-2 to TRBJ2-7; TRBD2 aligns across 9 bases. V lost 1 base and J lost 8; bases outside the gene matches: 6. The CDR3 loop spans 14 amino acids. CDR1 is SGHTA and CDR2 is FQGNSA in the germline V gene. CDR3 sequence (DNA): TGTGCCAGCAGCTTAGGGCTAGCGGGAATCCAGCAGTACTTC. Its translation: CASSLGLAGIQQYF. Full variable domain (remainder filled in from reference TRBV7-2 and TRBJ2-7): GAGVSQSPSNKVTEKGKDVELRCDPISGHTALYWYRQSLGQGLEFLIYFQGNSAPDKSGLPSDRFSAERTGGSVSTLTIQRTQQEDSAVYLCASSLGLAGIQQYFGPGTRLTVT.

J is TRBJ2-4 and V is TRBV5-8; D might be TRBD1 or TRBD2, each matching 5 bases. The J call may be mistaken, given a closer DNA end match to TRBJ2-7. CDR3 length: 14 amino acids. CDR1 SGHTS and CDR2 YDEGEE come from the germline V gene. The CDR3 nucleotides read TGTGCCAGCAGCCGCGAGAGGGGAGACTACGAGCAGTACTTC. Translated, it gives CASSRERGDYEQYF.

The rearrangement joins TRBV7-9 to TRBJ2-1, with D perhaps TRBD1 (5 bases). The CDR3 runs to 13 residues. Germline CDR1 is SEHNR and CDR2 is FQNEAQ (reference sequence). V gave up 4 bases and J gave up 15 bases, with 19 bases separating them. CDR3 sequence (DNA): TGTGCCAGCAGCTCCCCTTGGGGCCGGCGTCCGTTCTTC. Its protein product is CASSSPWGRRPFF.

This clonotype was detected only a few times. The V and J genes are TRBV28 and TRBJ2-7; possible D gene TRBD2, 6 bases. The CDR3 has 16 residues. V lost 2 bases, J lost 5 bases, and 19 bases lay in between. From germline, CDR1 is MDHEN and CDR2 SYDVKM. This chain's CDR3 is CASSLLTGGALHEQYF. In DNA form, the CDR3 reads TGTGCCAGCAGTTTACTTACCGGGGGAGCTCTCCACGAGCAGTACTTC.

The CDR3 region has the DNA TGTGCCGTTCAGGGGGATAGCACAGATACGCAGTATTTT. This sequence encodes CAVQGDSTDTQYF. The chain joins TRBV10-3 to TRBJ2-3; TRBD1 matches at 7 bases. Germline V gene data show CDR1 as ENHRY and CDR2 as SYGVKD. The CDR3 is 13 amino acids. The V and J ends lost 11 bases and 0 bases, in that order; junction bases with no gene match: 5.

In DNA, the CDR3 is TGTGCCAGCAGCGTAGGGACGGGGGGAGCAGGGACTGAAGCTTTCTTT. It specifies CASSVGTGGAGTEAFF. This chain uses TRBV9 with TRBJ1-1; perhaps TRBD1 as D (5 bases). CDR3 length: 16 residues. V gave up 0 bases and J gave up 5 bases, with 17 bases separating them. CDR1 is SGDLS, CDR2 YYNGEE, per germline. Full variable domain (missing parts from reference TRBV9 and TRBJ1-1): DSGVTQTPKHLITATGQRVTLRCSPRSGDLSVYWYQQSLDQGLQFLIQYYNGEERAKGNILERFSAQQFPDLHSELNLSSLELGDSALYFCASSVGTGGAGTEAFFGQGTRLTVV.

CDR3 amino acids: CASSDSGRDEQYF. The CDR3, as DNA: TGTGCCAGCTCTGATAGCGGGAGGGACGAGCAGTACTTC. This chain uses TRBV11-3 with TRBJ2-5, with 11 bases matching TRBD2. The tail of the sequence fits TRBJ2-7 better, so the J call may be wrong. The CDR3 length is 13 residues. Germline assignment: CDR1 SGHNT and CDR2 YENEEA.

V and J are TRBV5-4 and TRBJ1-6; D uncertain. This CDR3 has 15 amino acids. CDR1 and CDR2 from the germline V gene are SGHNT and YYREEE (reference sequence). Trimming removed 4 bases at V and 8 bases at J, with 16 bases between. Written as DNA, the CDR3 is TGTGCCAGCAGCCGGGCGCGGGGAACGGATTCACCCCTCCACTTT. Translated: CASSRARGTDSPLHF.

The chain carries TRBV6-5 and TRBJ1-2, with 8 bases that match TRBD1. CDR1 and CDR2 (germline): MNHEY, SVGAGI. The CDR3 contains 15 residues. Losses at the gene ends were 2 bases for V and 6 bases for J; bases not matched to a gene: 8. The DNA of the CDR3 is TGTGCCAGCAGTTACGGTCCAGGGGGCGCAAATGGCTACACCTTC. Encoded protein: CASSYGPGGANGYTF.

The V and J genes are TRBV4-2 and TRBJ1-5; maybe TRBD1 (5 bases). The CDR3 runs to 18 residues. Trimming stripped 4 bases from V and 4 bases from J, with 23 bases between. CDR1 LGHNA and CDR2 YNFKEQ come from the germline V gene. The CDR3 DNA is TGTGCCAGCAGCCGCTCGACTGTTAGGGGCTGGGAGAATCAGCCCCAGCATTTT. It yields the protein CASSRSTVRGWENQPQHF.

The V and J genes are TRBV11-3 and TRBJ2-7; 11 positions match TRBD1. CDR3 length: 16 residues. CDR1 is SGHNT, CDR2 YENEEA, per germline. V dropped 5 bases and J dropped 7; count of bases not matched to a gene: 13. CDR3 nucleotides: TGTGCCAGCAGCACTGGGTCCGGGACAGGGGGGAATGAGCAGTACTTC. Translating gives CASSTGSGTGGNEQYF.